This T cell receptor (beta chain) was observed in a study of Ad26.COV2.S vaccination and SARS-CoV-2 variants. The sample's treatment: around 19 received Ad26.COV2.S at low or high dose, single or two shots; a few received placebo; per-sample allocation not given. Sample collection was performed on day 63 after the first vaccine or placebo injection. There are 11 residues in the CDR3. V was cut by 3 bases and J by 5 bases, with 3 bases left in between. Germline loops: CDR1 SGHTA, CDR2 FQGNSA. The method was immunoSEQ multiplex PCR; TCRdb's version includes in-frame clones alone and lacks a portion of them. The top ten clones hold more than 3.5% of a sample with 440,000 or so clones, roughly 87% of them seen once.

The source was peripheral blood, collected in a trial of Ad26.COV2.S vaccine versus placebo. This clonotype originated in a person between 18 and 65 years old who received the Ad26.COV2.S COVID-19 vaccine or a placebo. V gene TRBV7-2 combines with J gene TRBJ2-3, with D unclear. This CDR3 is CASSFLDTQYF. The CDR3 DNA follows: TGTGCCAGCAGCTTCTTAGATACGCAGTATTTT.